This T cell receptor (beta chain) was recorded in a study of immune evolution from preneoplasia to lung adenocarcinoma. General observations from the study: From normal lung to invasive adenocarcinoma, top clone frequencies appeared to decrease. Compared with EGFR-mutant or double wild-type lesions, KRAS-mutant nodules were more clonal.

Repertoires were generated with immunoSEQ multiplex PCR, while TCRdb's copy carries only in-frame clones and drops some. The table has about 5,000 clones, approximately 87% seen once; the top ten hold about 4%. A word on this clone: No antigen is known for it.

Resections took place in Japan or China from 2014 to 2017. Each case's diagnosis was confirmed by two pathologists on H&E. CDR3 length: 16 residues. Trimming removed 1 base at V and 5 bases at J, with 18 bases between. The germline V gene has CDR1 LNHNV and CDR2 YYDKDF (reference sequence). The sequenced material came from FFPE minimally invasive lung adenocarcinoma tissue. This TCR derives from a person aged 60-79 years with lung adenocarcinoma. This chain joins TRBV15 and TRBJ2-7; a weak D match, TRBD2 (6 bases). CDR3 in amino acids: CATSRAIFGGEHEQYF. CDR3 sequence (DNA): TGTGCCACCAGCAGAGCCATTTTCGGGGGAGAGCACGAGCAGTACTTC.